The 13 T cell receptor beta chains below come from one sample, sequenced in a study of CD8+CD57+ T cells in acquired aplastic anemia. Selection for sequencing was limited to patients who had shown CD8+CD57+ cell expansion by flow cytometry. The template for TCR beta VDJ and CDR3 sequence profiling was genomic DNA. TCRdb fed the reads into MiXCR, producing one record per CDR3 protein. The repertoire holds about 98,000 distinct CDR3 sequences, with less than 75% as singletons. The specimen was sorted CD4+, CD8+, or CD8+CD57+ T cells (not recorded which) from PBMCs. The receptors were gathered from a human donor with aplastic anemia.

The rearrangement uses TRBV20-1 and TRBJ2-3; 7 bases line up with TRBD2. There are 15 residues in the CDR3. Per germline, CDR1 DFQATT and CDR2 SNEGSKA (reference sequence). The V gene end was trimmed by 7 bases and the J gene end by 2 bases; junction bases not matched to a gene: 12. CDR3 DNA sequence: TGCAGTGGAAGGGCGGGAGAGGAGGTCACAGATACGCAGTATTTT. This codes for CSGRAGEEVTDTQYF.

This clonotype has a handful of counts. The CDR3 bases are TGCAGTGCTAGAGTCGAATCGGGCTATGGCTACACCTTC. Its protein is CSARVESGYGYTF. The chain uses TRBV20-1 and TRBJ1-2; D remains unclear. The CDR3 sequence is 13 residues long. Trimming shortened V by 1 base and J by 4 bases, and 10 bases separated the two germline ends. Germline V gene data show CDR1 as DFQATT and CDR2 as SNEGSKA (reference sequence).

The chain uses TRBV24-1 and TRBJ2-2; 7 bases fit TRBD2. V lost 2 bases to trimming and J lost 1 base; unmatched junction nucleotides: 3. Germline loops: CDR1 KGHDR, CDR2 SFDVKD. The CDR3 contains 16 residues. Written as DNA, the CDR3 is TGTGCCACCAGTGATTGGGAGGGGATGAACACCGGGGAGCTGTTTTTT. Translated, it gives CATSDWEGMNTGELFF.

This chain uses TRBV10-3 with TRBJ1-4; D is uncertain. This CDR3 is 13 amino acids long. Trimming left V 10 bases short and J 8 bases short, with 17 bases between. Germline CDR1 reads ENHRY; CDR2 reads SYGVKD. The CDR3 region has the DNA TGTGCCACAGGCCCGTCCCGCGGCGAAAAACTGTTTTTT. This translates into CATGPSRGEKLFF.

This clonotype was found many times. The CDR3 nucleotides read TGTGCCAGCAGCGTAGCAGGGGTGGACACAGATACGCAGTATTTT. It specifies CASSVAGVDTDTQYF. This chain links TRBV9 with TRBJ2-3, with D tentatively TRBD1 (6 bases). This CDR3 is built from 15 residues. V lost 0 bases to trimming and J lost 2 bases, with 10 bases between them. CDR1 SGDLS and CDR2 YYNGEE come from the germline V gene.

Written as DNA, the CDR3 is TGTGCCAGTAGTATAGGGACCGGGGTAGGGGGCAATCAGCCCCAGCATTTT. This sequence encodes CASSIGTGVGGNQPQHF. J is TRBJ1-5 and V is TRBV19; a weak D match, TRBD1 (5 bases). Germline assignment: CDR1 LNHDA and CDR2 SQIVND (reference sequence). The CDR3 loop spans 17 amino acids. Trimming removed 1 base from V and 2 bases from J, with 15 bases in between. Drawing the rest from reference TRBV19 and TRBJ1-5, the complete variable domain is DGGITQSPKYLFRKEGQNVTLSCEQNLNHDAMYWYRQDPGQGLRLIYYSQIVNDFQKGDIAEGYSVSREKKESFPLTVTSAQKNPTAFYLCASSIGTGVGGNQPQHFGDGTRLSIL.

This clonotype was observed once. The chain links TRBV29-1 to TRBJ2-1, with a tentative D call TRBD1 (6 bases). The CDR3 sequence is 16 residues long. The V gene lost 0 bases and the J gene lost 3 bases, with 15 bases spanning the gap. Germline loops: CDR1 SQVTM, CDR2 ANQGSEA. CDR3 region: CSVEEQLTGLYNEQFF. The CDR3 DNA follows: TGCAGCGTTGAAGAACAGCTGACAGGCCTCTACAATGAGCAGTTCTTC.

The rearrangement uses TRBV9 and TRBJ2-7; 7 bases align to TRBD2. CDR3 size: 14 residues. J lost 3 bases, V lost 4 bases, and 7 bases had no gene match. Germline V gene data show CDR1 as SGDLS and CDR2 as YYNGEE. In DNA form, the CDR3 reads TGTGCCAGCAGCTTAACCAGCGGGAACTACGAGCAGTACTTC. It encodes CASSLTSGNYEQYF. The entire variable domain, with the rest obtained from reference TRBV9 and TRBJ2-7, is as follows: DSGVTQTPKHLITATGQRVTLRCSPRSGDLSVYWYQQSLDQGLQFLIQYYNGEERAKGNILERFSAQQFPDLHSELNLSSLELGDSALYFCASSLTSGNYEQYFGPGTRLTVT.

This CDR3 reads CAISLTGPEVYSNQPQHF. In DNA form, the CDR3 reads TGTGCCATCAGTTTGACAGGACCGGAAGTGTATAGCAATCAGCCCCAGCATTTT. The rearrangement uses TRBV10-3 and TRBJ1-5; maybe TRBD1 (6 bases). This CDR3 spans 18 amino acids. The ends were cut back, 5 bases at V and 0 bases at J, with 20 bases in the middle. The germline V gene encodes CDR1 ENHRY and CDR2 SYGVKD.

The chain couples TRBV7-9 to TRBJ2-3; D gene unclear. V gave up 4 bases and J gave up 2 bases, with 4 bases separating them. This CDR3 region has 12 residues. Looked up from germline, CDR1 is SEHNR and CDR2 is FQNEAQ (reference sequence). CDR3 protein: CASSYLTDTQYF. Written as DNA, the CDR3 is TGTGCCAGCAGCTATCTCACAGATACGCAGTATTTT.

V gene TRBV7-3 combines with J gene TRBJ2-2; D call uncertain. The CDR3 has 12 residues. V lost 7 bases to trimming and J lost 6 bases, with 9 bases between them. The V gene's germline CDR1 is SGHTA and CDR2 FQGTGA. The CDR3 bases are TGTGCCAGCAACACGGGCGCCGGGGAGCTGTTTTTT. Translating it yields CASNTGAGELFF.

This chain uses TRBV2 with TRBJ1-1; D perhaps matches TRBD1 (5 bases). Looked up from germline, CDR1 is SNHLY and CDR2 is FYNNEI. This CDR3 comprises 14 residues. The V gene lost 8 bases and the J gene lost 1 base, with 14 bases spanning the gap. This CDR3 is CASGGEWPNTEAFF. The CDR3 DNA follows: TGTGCCAGCGGAGGGGAGTGGCCGAACACTGAAGCTTTCTTT.

Worth noting for this clonotype: The junction shows a germline mismatch at one end, possibly a read error. The rearrangement links TRBV10-3 to TRBJ2-2; D may be TRBD2 (5 bases). The V gene's germline CDR1 is ENHRY and CDR2 SYGVKD. This CDR3 has 11 amino acids. The CDR3 protein is CAISSTGERFF. Written as DNA, the CDR3 is TGTGCCATCAGCAGCACCGGGGAGCGGTTTTTT.